This TCR beta chain comes out of a study of brain T cells in children with intractable seizures. CDR3 size: 16 residues. V gave up 4 bases and J gave up 0 bases, with 13 bases separating them. Germline CDR1 and CDR2: SGHRS and YFSETQ. Using immunoSEQ multiplex PCR, the repertoire was profiled, and TCRdb retains in-frame clones only, with some absent. The sample includes approximately 3,900 clones, about 73% seen only once; the top ten take around 50%. Surgery cases with the highest brain T cell transcript signatures were chosen for sequencing. Pre-surgery treatment included at least one anti-epileptic drug. Turning to this clone: Its antigen remains unidentified.

General study points: Each case's top public CDR3 resembled known HCMV, EBV or influenza A CDR3s. HCMV serostatus was not known, and viral specificity came from CDR3 similarity only. Pre-surgery blood may have been undersampled, hiding some clones.

The receptor comes from a girl aged 2-10 years with Rasmussen encephalitis and intractable seizures. This chain joins TRBV5-1 and TRBJ1-4, with D hard to call. The sample was resected brain tissue, taken at surgery. Written as DNA, the CDR3 is TGCGCCAGCAGCCAGGCAGTCTTCGCAACTAATGAAAAACTGTTTTTT. Amino acid sequence: CASSQAVFATNEKLFF.